A single sample is the source of the 22 T cell receptor beta chains below, sequenced in a study of T cells in Graves' hyperthyroidism and ophthalmopathy. Amplified TCR beta CDR3 regions came from RNA transcripts. An initial round of RT-PCR targeting the TCR CDR3 relied on the HTBI primer set. TCRdb itself ran the multiplex PCR reads through MiXCR, one entry per CDR3 protein. The sample lists about 560,000 distinct CDR3 sequences; 16% were seen once. Sequencing was carried out using blood. The receptors were sampled from a woman aged 18-30 years with Graves' hyperthyroidism.

The V gene is TRBV4-1, the J gene TRBJ2-5, with 11 bases fitting TRBD1. Germline loops: CDR1 MGHRA, CDR2 YSYEKL. This CDR3 comprises 15 residues. V lost 6 bases to trimming and J lost 2 bases; unmatched junction nucleotides: 5. The CDR3 coding sequence is TGCGCCAGCAGACTCCGGGACAGGGGGCAAGAGACCCAGTACTTC. Protein: CASRLRDRGQETQYF.

Only a few counts were recorded for this clonotype. CDR3 coding DNA: TGTGCCAGCTCACCACTGCCGGGGTGGGAGGGAAACAATGAGCAGTTCTTC. Protein product: CASSPLPGWEGNNEQFF. The J gene is TRBJ2-1, the V gene TRBV18; 7 bases are a match to TRBD2. The CDR3 totals 17 residues. V gave up 1 base and J gave up 5 bases; unmatched junction bases: 11. The V gene's germline CDR1 is KGHSH and CDR2 LQKENI.

This clonotype occurred many times. This rearrangement joins TRBV24-1 to TRBJ2-1, with 8 bases fitting TRBD2. Germline trimming cut 1 base from V and 9 bases from J; bases unmatched to any gene: 10. There are 16 residues in the CDR3. Germline assignment: CDR1 KGHDR and CDR2 SFDVKD. The CDR3 DNA is TGTGCCACCAGTGATTTTGGTAGCGGGGTGGGGGGTGAGCAGTTCTTC. Translation gives CATSDFGSGVGGEQFF.

This clonotype was picked up a small number of times. The chain is built from TRBV15 and TRBJ2-1; 8 bases fit TRBD2. Trimming at V came to 0 bases and at J to 4 bases, leaving 11 bases not matched to a gene. This CDR3 has 18 amino acids. Per the germline V gene, CDR1 is LNHNV and CDR2 is YYDKDF (reference sequence). The CDR3 DNA reads TGTGCCACCAGCAGAGATAGCCCCGGAGCGGGAGAATACAATGAGCAGTTCTTC. Translating it yields CATSRDSPGAGEYNEQFF.

The table lists this clonotype with a count of one. J is TRBJ1-6 and V is TRBV20-1; perhaps TRBD1 as D (5 bases). This CDR3 has 13 residues. Germline CDR1 is DFQATT and CDR2 is SNEGSKA (reference sequence). The germline V and J ends were trimmed by 7 bases and 6 bases, with 13 bases remaining between them. The CDR3 loop is CSVSVGGNSPLHF. CDR3 DNA sequence: TGCAGTGTCAGCGTGGGGGGTAATTCACCCCTCCACTTT.

This clonotype was picked up one time. V and J are TRBV13 and TRBJ2-5; weak D call: TRBD1 (6 bases). There are 16 residues in the CDR3. CDR1 is PRHDT, CDR2 FYEKMQ, per germline (reference sequence). V was clipped by 4 bases and J by 5 bases, with 20 bases between them. The CDR3 region is CASSSRPFQGLETQYF. Written as DNA, the CDR3 is TGTGCCAGCAGCTCCCGGCCTTTTCAGGGGTTGGAGACCCAGTACTTC.

This clonotype showed up just a few times. V gene TRBV20-1 combines with J gene TRBJ1-1; a weak D match, TRBD1 (6 bases). CDR3 length: 13 amino acids. Trimming stripped 3 bases from V and 2 bases from J, with 10 bases between. Germline V gene data show CDR1 as DFQATT and CDR2 as SNEGSKA (reference sequence). CDR3 amino acids: CSASRTANTEAFF. CDR3 coding DNA: TGCAGTGCTAGTAGGACAGCTAACACTGAAGCTTTCTTT.

The rearrangement links TRBV28 to TRBJ1-2; tentative D call: TRBD1 (6 bases). Germline CDR1 and CDR2: MDHEN and SYDVKM. This CDR3 comprises 17 residues. V lost 3 bases, J lost 3 bases, and 20 bases lay in between. In nucleotides, the CDR3 is TGTGCCAGCAGTTTCCCAAGGGGGGGGAGACCATACTATGGCTACACCTTC. It specifies CASSFPRGGRPYYGYTF.

This clonotype has a count of ten or more. The CDR3 DNA follows: TGCAGTGTTCCGGCAGGGGGGGACACTGAAGCTTTCTTT. It yields the protein CSVPAGGDTEAFF. The chain is built from TRBV20-1 and TRBJ1-1, with TRBD1 matching 7 bases. The germline V gene encodes CDR1 DFQATT and CDR2 SNEGSKA (reference sequence). The trim removed 7 bases at V and 3 bases at J, leaving 8 bases unmatched. The CDR3 loop spans 13 amino acids.

With respect to this clonotype: A clone one base away is much larger, so this may be a read error. The genes are TRBV28 and TRBJ2-5; unclear D gene. The CDR3 sequence is 15 residues long. Germline-derived CDR1 and CDR2 are MDHEN and SYDVKM. CDR3 DNA: TGTGCCAGCAGCCCTTTACCGCTCCTCCAAGAGACCCATTACTTC. This gives the protein CASSPLPLLQETHYF.

The CDR3 coding sequence is TGTGCCAGCAGCTTAGGCCAGGGGTCTCGAGGCTACACCTTC. Its translation: CASSLGQGSRGYTF. This chain links TRBV7-9 with TRBJ1-2, with a possible D match to TRBD1 (6 bases). The CDR3 loop spans 14 amino acids. V was shortened by 1 base and J by 8 bases, with 14 bases between the two germline ends. In germline, CDR1 is SEHNR, CDR2 FQNEAQ (reference sequence).

There are many counts of this clonotype. The chain combines TRBV5-1 with TRBJ2-3; TRBD2 might be the D (6 bases). The germline V gene encodes CDR1 SGHRS and CDR2 YFSETQ. Trimming removed 2 bases at V and 0 bases at J, with 13 bases between. The CDR3 is made up of 16 amino acids. CDR3 bases: TGCGCCAGCAGCTTCCGTGGACTACTTAGCACAGATACGCAGTATTTT. Its protein product is CASSFRGLLSTDTQYF.

This chain links TRBV7-3 with TRBJ2-5, with D possibly TRBD2 on 5 matching bases. The germline gives CDR1 SGHTA, CDR2 FQGTGA. The CDR3 sequence is 14 residues long. V lost 5 bases and J 2 bases, leaving 12 bases between the germline ends. The CDR3 reads CASSKAGNQETQYF. Written as DNA, the CDR3 is TGTGCCAGCAGCAAGGCGGGTAATCAAGAGACCCAGTACTTC.

In this sample, this clonotype turned up many times. The chain employs TRBV3-1 and TRBJ2-1, with TRBD1 as a possible D gene (5 bases). CDR3 size: 15 residues. The germline V gene has CDR1 LGHDT and CDR2 YNNKEL (reference sequence). The V gene lost 4 bases and the J gene lost 7 bases, with 17 bases spanning the gap. CDR3: CASSPMTVDWNEQFF. The CDR3 region has the DNA TGTGCCAGCAGCCCCATGACAGTAGATTGGAATGAGCAGTTCTTC.

The chain recombines TRBV19 with TRBJ2-7; D is ambiguous. Trimming removed 3 bases at V and 7 bases at J, with 7 bases between. The CDR3 runs 11 residues. Germline values: CDR1 LNHDA, CDR2 SQIVND (reference sequence). Written as DNA, the CDR3 is TGTGCCAGTAGTATTTCTGGTGAGCAGTACTTC. Protein sequence: CASSISGEQYF.

This clonotype was detected many times. V and J are TRBV15 and TRBJ1-6; 8 bases match TRBD1. CDR1 is LNHNV, CDR2 YYDKDF, per germline (reference sequence). With V trimmed by 3 bases and J by 10 bases, 5 bases remained unmatched. The CDR3 sequence is 14 residues long. The CDR3 DNA is TGTGCCACCAGCAGGGACAGGGTACTGTCACCCCTCCACTTT. Translated: CATSRDRVLSPLHF.

This clonotype was observed many times. The gene calls are TRBV19 and TRBJ2-7; D not resolved. The CDR3 has 16 amino acids. Trimming shortened V by 5 bases and J by 0 bases, and 17 bases separated the two germline ends. Germline CDR1 and CDR2: LNHDA and SQIVND (reference sequence). For the CDR3, the DNA is TGTGCCAGTAGTTCTCAAGTTCGCAGCTACTCCTACGAGCAGTACTTC. Residues: CASSSQVRSYSYEQYF.

The table lists this clonotype with many counts. The CDR3 nucleotides read TGTGCCAGCAGCCAACTACAACGGAACACTGAAGCTTTCTTT. Its translation: CASSQLQRNTEAFF. This chain uses TRBV3-1 with TRBJ1-1; D unresolved. Deletions cut 2 bases from V and 1 base from J, with 8 bases between. CDR3 length equals 14 residues. The germline gives CDR1 LGHDT, CDR2 YNNKEL (reference sequence).

This clonotype was found a few times. The rearrangement joins TRBV7-9 to TRBJ1-6, with D possibly being TRBD1 (5 bases). V lost 4 bases and J lost 5, with 9 bases in between. There are 14 residues in the CDR3. Germline lookup yields CDR1 SEHNR and CDR2 FQNEAQ (reference sequence). The CDR3 nucleotides read TGTGCCAGCAGCTCCCAGGGTGATAATTCACCCCTCCACTTT. Its translation is CASSSQGDNSPLHF.

This clonotype was recorded many times. The genes are TRBV29-1 and TRBJ2-3; 7 bases line up with TRBD2. The CDR3 has 14 amino acids. V was clipped by 1 base and J by 4 bases; unmatched bases: 5. CDR1 is SQVTM, CDR2 ANQGSEA, per germline. CDR3 region: CSVEGREGSDTQYF. The DNA for the CDR3 is TGCAGCGTTGAAGGAAGGGAGGGCTCAGATACGCAGTATTTT.

The chain has TRBV5-8 and TRBJ1-2; D is perhaps TRBD1 (6 bases). V dropped 4 bases and J dropped 4 bases, with 11 bases sitting between them. The CDR3 has 13 amino acids. Germline CDR1 is SGHTS and CDR2 is YDEGEE. The DNA for the CDR3 is TGTGCCAGCAGCCGCAGGGGCCTCTATGGCTACACCTTC. Its translation is CASSRRGLYGYTF.

The chain couples TRBV3-1 to TRBJ2-4, with TRBD2 identical over 12 bases. V shed 4 bases and J 6 bases; nucleotides not matched to a gene: 16. CDR1 is LGHDT, CDR2 YNNKEL, per germline (reference sequence). The CDR3 has 19 residues. The CDR3 region is CASSRGLAGLMGWSNIQYF. The CDR3 DNA follows: TGTGCCAGCAGCCGTGGACTAGCGGGACTCATGGGGTGGTCAAACATTCAGTACTTC.